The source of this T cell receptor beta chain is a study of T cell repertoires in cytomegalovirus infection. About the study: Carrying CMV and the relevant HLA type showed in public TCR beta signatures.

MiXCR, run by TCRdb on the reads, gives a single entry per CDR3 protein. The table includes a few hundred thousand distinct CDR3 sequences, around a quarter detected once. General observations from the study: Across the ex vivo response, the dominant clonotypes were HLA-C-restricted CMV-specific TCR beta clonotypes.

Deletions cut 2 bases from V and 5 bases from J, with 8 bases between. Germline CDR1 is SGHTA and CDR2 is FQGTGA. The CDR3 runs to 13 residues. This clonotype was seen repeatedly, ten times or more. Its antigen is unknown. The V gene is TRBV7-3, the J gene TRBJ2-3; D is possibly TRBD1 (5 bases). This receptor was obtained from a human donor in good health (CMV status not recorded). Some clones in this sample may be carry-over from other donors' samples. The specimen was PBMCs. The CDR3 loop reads CASSLYQGDTQYF. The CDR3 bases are TGTGCCAGCAGCTTATACCAGGGAGATACGCAGTATTTT.